The 3 T cell receptor beta chains given below trace back to one sample, sequenced in a study of cytomegalovirus exposure and HLA in healthy donors. In the PCR, 60 Vbeta and 13 Jbeta primers were used. TCRdb keeps only in-frame clones here, not all; method: immunoSEQ multiplex PCR. The sample records about 140,000 clones, roughly 76% being singletons. The sequencing input was PBMCs. These TCRs come from a human donor in good health.

This clone appeared a few times. The chain joins TRBV25-1 to TRBJ1-1; 7 bases are a match to TRBD1. V shed 3 bases and J 5 bases; nucleotides not matched to a gene: 12. CDR3 length: 16 residues. Germline V lookup: CDR1 MGHDK, CDR2 SYGVNS. CDR3 sequence reads: CASSEATGVGWTEAFF. DNA of the CDR3: TGTGCCAGCAGTGAGGCAACAGGGGTGGGGTGGACTGAAGCTTTCTTT.

J is TRBJ2-5 and V is TRBV5-4; a possible D gene is TRBD2 (6 bases). CDR1 is SGHNT, CDR2 YYREEE, per germline (reference sequence). This CDR3 has 12 residues. V was clipped by 4 bases and J by 5 bases, with 9 bases between them. CDR3 sequence reads: CASSAGRETQYF. The CDR3 DNA reads TGTGCCAGCAGCGCAGGGAGGGAGACCCAGTACTTC.

The chain combines TRBV7-9 with TRBJ2-7, with 16 bases fitting TRBD2. The CDR3 consists of 19 residues. Trimming removed 5 bases from V and 2 bases from J; junction bases left unmatched: 12. Germline CDR1 is SEHNR and CDR2 is FQNEAQ (reference sequence). The CDR3 DNA sequence: TGTGCCAGCAGCGCGGATGCGGGACTAGCGGGAGGGCCTGCCTACGAGCAGTACTTC. Translated: CASSADAGLAGGPAYEQYF. Together with reference TRBV7-9 and TRBJ2-7, the CDR3 gives the full variable domain: DTGVSQNPRHKITKRGQNVTFRCDPISEHNRLYWYRQTLGQGPEFLTYFQNEAQLEKSRLLSDRFSAERPKGSFSTLEIQRTEQGDSAMYLCASSADAGLAGGPAYEQYFGPGTRLTVT.